The 32 T cell receptor beta chains reported below all come from one sample, sequenced in a study of blood T cell repertoires in COVID-19 (dated by TCRdb to the early 2020s). To prepare the library, the immunoSEQ multiplex PCR assay was applied. TCRdb obtained this table from immuneACCESS and retained in-frame rearrangements with V and J assigned. These tables miss some clones; where compared with another copy, unresolved V genes account for less than half of the shortfall, and the remainder is unexplained. The table for this sample lists some 220,000 clones; around 80% of them were counted only once. The top ten constitute roughly 13% of the sample. Input material: peripheral blood. Receptors were obtained from a human donor in a cohort sampled during active COVID-19.

This clone has just a few counts. This sequence joins TRBV11-3 and TRBJ2-1; 9 positions agree with TRBD2. The CDR3 is 17 residues long. Germline trimming cut 4 bases from V and 0 bases from J; bases unmatched to any gene: 7. Germline V gene data show CDR1 as SGHNT and CDR2 as YENEEA. In DNA, the CDR3 is TGTGCCAGCAGCTCGAGAAGCGGGGGGAGCTCCTACAATGAGCAGTTCTTC. Protein sequence: CASSSRSGGSSYNEQFF.

The chain recombines TRBV7-8 with TRBJ1-1; the match to TRBD1 covers 9 bases. CDR1 and CDR2 (germline): SGHVS, FQNEAQ. CDR3 length: 16 amino acids. V shed 6 bases, J shed 6 bases, and the junction held 14 bases outside the gene matches. The CDR3 nucleotides are TGTGCCAGCAGTGCCCTCTCGACAGGGGGTGTTGCTGAAGCTTTCTTT. It translates to CASSALSTGGVAEAFF.

The chain uses TRBV6-6 and TRBJ2-7; D may be TRBD1 (5 bases). CDR3 size: 13 residues. Per germline, CDR1 MNHNY and CDR2 SVGAGI (reference sequence). The V and J ends lost 7 bases and 2 bases respectively, with 12 bases between them. CDR3 residues: CASTAGIPYEQYF. CDR3 DNA sequence: TGTGCCAGCACCGCAGGGATTCCCTACGAGCAGTACTTC.

This chain joins TRBV6-5 and TRBJ1-3, with D unresolved. This CDR3 spans 15 amino acids. V lost 8 bases and J lost 0, with 14 bases in between. Germline loops: CDR1 MNHEY, CDR2 SVGAGI. The CDR3 DNA is TGTGCCAGCGTGGAGATACTCGGCTCTGGAAACACCATATATTTT. The encoded protein is CASVEILGSGNTIYF.

The rearrangement links TRBV28 to TRBJ1-6, with no clear D. CDR3 length: 15 amino acids. V shed 6 bases and J shed 5 bases, with 14 bases lying between them. Germline CDR1 MDHEN, CDR2 SYDVKM. CDR3 bases: TGTGCCAGCAGGTCATTAACTCTCAATAATTCACCCCTCCACTTT. Translated: CASRSLTLNNSPLHF.

The V call is TRBV4-1, the J call TRBJ1-3; D not resolved. The CDR3 totals 17 residues. Germline V CDR1 and CDR2: MGHRA, YSYEKL. The V gene lost 0 bases and the J gene lost 0 bases, with 12 bases spanning the gap. Here the CDR3 DNA reads TGCGCCAGCAGCCAAGAGAGTAATGCAATCTCTGGAAACACCATATATTTT. Its protein product is CASSQESNAISGNTIYF.

This chain connects TRBV2 to TRBJ2-3, with 10 bases matching TRBD2. Germline loops: CDR1 SNHLY, CDR2 FYNNEI. Losses at the gene ends were 6 bases for V and 5 bases for J; bases not matched to a gene: 8. This CDR3 region has 15 residues. The CDR3 bases are TGTGCCAGCAGAGCACAGCGGGGGGGCGTAGATACGCAGTATTTT. As protein: CASRAQRGGVDTQYF.

The V and J genes are TRBV24-1 and TRBJ1-2, with D tentatively TRBD1 (6 bases). CDR1 is KGHDR, CDR2 SFDVKD, per germline. This CDR3 has 12 amino acids. Deletions cut 7 bases from V and 2 bases from J, with 7 bases between. CDR3 in DNA: TGTGCCACCAGCGACAGGAACTATGGCTACACCTTC. Its protein is CATSDRNYGYTF.

This clone was detected only a few times. The chain combines TRBV5-4 with TRBJ2-2, with D uncertain. From germline, CDR1 is SGHNT and CDR2 YYREEE (reference sequence). V was shortened by 2 bases and J by 5 bases, with 4 bases between the two germline ends. The CDR3 is 12 residues long. CDR3: CASSFRTGELFF. The CDR3 DNA reads as TGTGCCAGCAGCTTTCGGACCGGGGAGCTGTTTTTT.

The chain carries TRBV18 and TRBJ1-6; TRBD1 matches at 8 bases. CDR3 length: 17 amino acids. J lost 1 base, V lost 2 bases, and 4 bases had no gene match. Per the germline V gene, CDR1 is KGHSH and CDR2 is LQKENI. CDR3 bases: TGTGCCAGCTCACCAACAGGGGGACAATCCTATAATTCACCCCTCCACTTT. Translating it yields CASSPTGGQSYNSPLHF. The whole variable domain, filled in from reference TRBV18 and TRBJ1-6, reads NAGVMQNPRHLVRRRGQEARLRCSPMKGHSHVYWYRQLPEEGLKFMVYLQKENIIDESGMPKERFSAEFPKEGPSILRIQQVVRGDSAAYFCASSPTGGQSYNSPLHFGNGTRLTVT.

The rearrangement joins TRBV19 to TRBJ2-7; no firm D call. The CDR3 runs 14 residues. Per the germline V gene, CDR1 is LNHDA and CDR2 is SQIVND (reference sequence). The V and J ends lost 1 base and 2 bases respectively, with 9 bases between them. The CDR3 DNA is TGTGCCAGTAGTATAGGTCAGGAAACCTACGAGCAGTACTTC. Translation: CASSIGQETYEQYF.

The chain has TRBV18 and TRBJ2-1; 8 bases map to TRBD2. Losses at the gene ends were 6 bases for V and 9 bases for J; bases not matched to a gene: 16. The CDR3 spans 16 residues. The germline gives CDR1 KGHSH, CDR2 LQKENI. The CDR3 is CASSLVGAGEFVEQFF. CDR3 sequence (DNA): TGTGCCAGCTCTCTAGTAGGAGCGGGAGAGTTCGTTGAGCAGTTCTTC. The full variable domain, in which reference TRBV18 and TRBJ2-1 provide the parts outside the CDR3, is NAGVMQNPRHLVRRRGQEARLRCSPMKGHSHVYWYRQLPEEGLKFMVYLQKENIIDESGMPKERFSAEFPKEGPSILRIQQVVRGDSAAYFCASSLVGAGEFVEQFFGPGTRLTVL.

J is TRBJ1-2 and V is TRBV7-9; a weak D match, TRBD1 (6 bases). Deletions cut 5 bases from V and 6 bases from J, with 10 bases between. This CDR3 comprises 12 residues. The V gene's germline CDR1 is SEHNR and CDR2 FQNEAQ (reference sequence). This chain's CDR3 is CASSRDNNGYTF. CDR3 nucleotides: TGTGCCAGCAGCCGGGACAATAATGGCTACACCTTC.

The rearrangement uses TRBV29-1 and TRBJ2-7; D gene unclear. Trimming left V 4 bases short and J 0 bases short, with 7 bases between. From germline, CDR1 is SQVTM and CDR2 ANQGSEA. CDR3 length: 12 residues. In DNA, the CDR3 is TGCAGCGTTGGGGCAGGCTCCTACGAGCAGTACTTC. This encodes CSVGAGSYEQYF.

This clone came up once. CDR3: CASSPRGAATNEKLFF. CDR3 coding DNA: TGTGCCAGCAGCCCCAGGGGGGCAGCAACTAATGAAAAACTGTTTTTT. The rearrangement joins TRBV9 to TRBJ1-4, with 7 bases aligning to TRBD1. This CDR3 has 16 amino acids. V shed 4 bases and J 0 bases; nucleotides not matched to a gene: 6. Per the germline V gene, CDR1 is SGDLS and CDR2 is YYNGEE.

This clone occurred once. The CDR3 nucleotides read TGTGCCAGCAGCCAAGATCTTCAGGGATCCGATACGCAGTATTTT. As protein: CASSQDLQGSDTQYF. The chain couples TRBV3-1 (or the pseudogene TRBV3-2) to TRBJ2-3, with a tentative D call TRBD1 (5 bases). CDR1 and CDR2 (germline): LGHDT, YNNKEL (reference sequence). CDR3 length equals 15 residues. V shed 0 bases and J shed 6 bases, with 13 bases lying between them.

The V gene is TRBV28, the J gene TRBJ2-7, with a weak D call TRBD2 (6 bases). The germline V gene has CDR1 MDHEN and CDR2 SYDVKM. Deletions cut 6 bases from V and 5 bases from J, with 20 bases between. This CDR3 has 15 residues. The CDR3 sequence: CASRPSGGELHEQYF. CDR3 nucleotide sequence: TGTGCCAGCAGACCTTCGGGCGGGGAACTCCACGAGCAGTACTTC.

This clone has just a few counts. The rearrangement uses TRBV29-1 and TRBJ2-1, with D hard to call. The CDR3 runs 12 residues. From germline, CDR1 is SQVTM and CDR2 ANQGSEA. Trimming shortened V by 7 bases and J by 2 bases, and 9 bases separated the two germline ends. DNA of the CDR3: TGCAGCGCTAGACATCCCTACAATGAGCAGTTCTTC. Its translation: CSARHPYNEQFF.

The rearrangement joins TRBV6-2 or TRBV6-3 to TRBJ2-1; 8 bases agree with TRBD1. This CDR3 region has 14 residues. The germline V gene encodes CDR1 MNHEY and CDR2 SVGEGT. The V gene end was trimmed by 5 bases and the J gene end by 3 bases; junction bases not matched to a gene: 3. The CDR3 spells CASSRTGYYNEQFF. The CDR3 bases are TGTGCCAGCAGTAGGACAGGGTACTACAATGAGCAGTTCTTC.

The chain couples TRBV5-6 to TRBJ2-3; 10 positions match TRBD2. Trimming took 4 bases from V and 4 from J; bases not matched to a gene: 3. This CDR3 has 14 residues. CDR1 and CDR2 (germline): SGHDT, YYEEEE. The CDR3: CASSTSGGADTQYF. The DNA of the CDR3 is TGTGCCAGCAGCACGAGCGGGGGGGCAGATACGCAGTATTTT. The full variable domain, its missing parts supplied by reference TRBV5-6 and TRBJ2-3, is DAGVTQSPTHLIKTRGQQVTLRCSPKSGHDTVSWYQQALGQGPQFIFQYYEEEERQRGNFPDRFSGHQFPNYSSELNVNALLLGDSALYLCASSTSGGADTQYFGPGTRLTVL.

The chain joins TRBV5-1 to TRBJ2-1; 10 bases agree with TRBD1. Germline assignment: CDR1 SGHRS and CDR2 YFSETQ. The CDR3 is 15 amino acids. Losses at the gene ends were 0 bases for V and 7 bases for J; bases not matched to a gene: 4. CDR3 sequence reads: CASSLGLDRGNEQFF. The CDR3 nucleotides read TGCGCCAGCAGCTTGGGATTGGACAGGGGGAATGAGCAGTTCTTC.

The chain couples TRBV7-3 to TRBJ2-4, with D perhaps TRBD1 (5 bases). CDR1 and CDR2 (germline): SGHTA, FQGTGA. This CDR3 is 13 amino acids long. The V end was cut by 5 bases, the J end by 9 bases, with 14 bases between. This chain's CDR3 is CASSPQGYGIQYF. CDR3 DNA sequence: TGTGCCAGCAGCCCGCAGGGCTATGGCATTCAGTACTTC.

The chain links TRBV5-5 to TRBJ2-7, with 8 bases identical to TRBD2. Losses at the gene ends were 3 bases for V and 0 bases for J; bases not matched to a gene: 2. This CDR3 is built from 14 residues. The germline V gene encodes CDR1 SGHKS and CDR2 YYEKEE (reference sequence). DNA of the CDR3: TGTGCCAGCAGCTCGGGAGGGATCTCCTACGAGCAGTACTTC. It is translated as CASSSGGISYEQYF.

About this clone itself: One end of the junction fails to match germline, which may point to a read error. The chain recombines TRBV7-8 with TRBJ1-5; D is unclear. The CDR3 loop spans 13 amino acids. The germline V gene has CDR1 SGHVS and CDR2 FQNEAQ. The CDR3 coding sequence is TGTGCCAGCAGCTTAGGGTATACTGAAGCTCCCGATTTT. Amino acid sequence: CASSLGYTEAPDF.

The chain links TRBV10-3 to TRBJ2-4; D is possibly TRBD2 (6 bases). Trimming shortened V by 6 bases and J by 1 base, and 10 bases separated the two germline ends. There are 14 residues in the CDR3. Germline V CDR1 and CDR2: ENHRY, SYGVKD. The DNA for the CDR3 is TGTGCCATCAGACGGGAGCGGGCCAAAAACATTCAGTACTTC. It encodes CAIRRERAKNIQYF.

This chain joins TRBV9 and TRBJ2-1; no clear D. In germline, CDR1 is SGDLS, CDR2 YYNGEE. V was clipped by 0 bases and J by 5 bases, with 9 bases between them. The CDR3 is 14 residues long. The CDR3 loop is CASSVVSTNNEQFF. The CDR3 nucleotides are TGTGCCAGCAGCGTAGTTAGTACCAACAATGAGCAGTTCTTC.

The chain employs TRBV5-1 and TRBJ2-7; 9 bases align to TRBD1. This CDR3 contains 15 residues. V trimming: 5 bases; J trimming: 1 base; junction bases outside the gene matches: 7. CDR1 and CDR2 from the germline V gene are SGHRS and YFSETQ. The CDR3 DNA follows: TGCGCCAGCAGATTTGGACAGGGGTCATCCTACGAGCAGTACTTC. Its protein is CASRFGQGSSYEQYF.

This rearrangement joins TRBV5-4 to TRBJ2-2; D possibly corresponds to TRBD2 (6 bases). Germline lookup yields CDR1 SGHNT and CDR2 YYREEE (reference sequence). CDR3 length: 15 amino acids. V gave up 2 bases and J gave up 0 bases, with 8 bases separating them. CDR3 sequence: CASSLSGANTGELFF. CDR3 DNA sequence: TGTGCCAGCAGCTTATCGGGGGCGAACACCGGGGAGCTGTTTTTT.

The chain is built from TRBV19 and TRBJ2-4; 12 bases align to TRBD2. The CDR3 is 18 residues long. The germline V gene has CDR1 LNHDA and CDR2 SQIVND (reference sequence). Trimming at V came to 0 bases and at J to 7 bases, leaving 10 bases not matched to a gene. For the CDR3, the DNA is TGTGCCAGTAGTATAGATCGCCTAGCGGGAGGGCCGCTCAACATTCAGTACTTC. Protein: CASSIDRLAGGPLNIQYF.

The V gene is TRBV2, the J gene TRBJ1-4, with D unresolved. Trimming shortened V by 2 bases and J by 0 bases, and 10 bases separated the two germline ends. This CDR3 spans 16 amino acids. Germline CDR1 is SNHLY and CDR2 is FYNNEI. CDR3 coding DNA: TGTGCCAGCAGTGAATTGCGGGCTGCAACTAATGAAAAACTGTTTTTT. The encoded protein is CASSELRAATNEKLFF.

This rearrangement joins TRBV5-1 to TRBJ2-1; 13 bases agree with TRBD2. The CDR3 spans 19 residues. Germline V gene data show CDR1 as SGHRS and CDR2 as YFSETQ. The trim removed 4 bases at V and 0 bases at J, leaving 10 bases unmatched. CDR3 bases: TGCGCCAGCAGCCGTAGACTAGCGGGAGGCCCTAGCTCCTACAATGAGCAGTTCTTC. The encoded protein is CASSRRLAGGPSSYNEQFF.

The genes are TRBV6-2 or TRBV6-3 and TRBJ2-2; a possible D gene is TRBD2 (7 bases). Germline lookup yields CDR1 MNHEY and CDR2 SVGEGT. V lost 4 bases and J lost 5, with 20 bases in between. The CDR3 is 17 residues long. The CDR3 here is CASSSRGGAYPTGELFF. The CDR3 DNA reads as TGTGCCAGCAGTTCCCGTGGGGGGGCTTACCCAACCGGGGAGCTGTTTTTT.